This T cell receptor beta chain was recovered during a study of cytomegalovirus exposure and HLA in healthy donors. Study-wide points: Both high specificity and high sensitivity reportedly marked the classifier's diagnosis of cytomegalovirus status.

CDR3 length equals 17 residues. V was trimmed by 0 bases and J by 2 bases, leaving 17 bases between them. Per germline, CDR1 ENHRY and CDR2 SYGVKD. PCR used 60 Vbeta primers and 13 Jbeta primers. Libraries were prepared by immunoSEQ multiplex PCR; TCRdb keeps only in-frame clonotypes and omits some of them. Counted here are about 130,000 clones, over 60% occurring once; the ten biggest clones make up 2.9%. Note on this clone: Antigen unknown.

The J gene is TRBJ2-7, the V gene TRBV10-3; D uncertain. The receptor was derived from a human donor in good health. Sequenced input: PBMCs. The CDR3 region has the DNA TGTGCCATCAGTGAGTCGACTCGAGGCGTTCCCCCCTACGAGCAGTACTTC. It specifies CAISESTRGVPPYEQYF.